Sequencing of this TCR beta chain was carried out in a study of control samples from healthy donors and cancer patients (dated by TCRdb to 2020 to 2021). The library was built by means of the immunoSEQ multiplex PCR assay. The clones in this table, taken by TCRdb from immuneACCESS, are in-frame only. Not every clone is retained; where verified, under half of the shortfall comes from an unresolved V gene, and the cause of the rest is unknown. This sample holds around 150,000 clones; about nine tenths were observed only once. Together, the top ten hold 4.9% of the sample. V lost 1 base and J lost 6 bases; the stretch between them is 6 bases long. The CDR3 runs 13 amino acids, cysteine and phenylalanine included. Left in the record is the CDR3 DNA by itself, 39 bases read in frame from the first base. The CDR1 and CDR2 encoded by the germline V gene are ENHRY and SYGVKD. A remark on this clone: Its antigen remains undetermined. No much larger clone is present one base from it, and per-base qualities are unavailable.

The rearrangement joined TRBV10-3 to TRBJ2-2; TRBD1 might be the D gene, on 5 matching bases. The sequenced sample consisted of blood. The receptor's source is a man aged 30 to 39 in good health. CDR3 reads: CAISELGAGELFF. The DNA sequence reads TGTGCCATCAGTGAGTTAGGGGCCGGGGAGCTGTTTTTT.